These 23 T cell receptor beta chains share one sample of origin, sequenced in a study of blood T cell repertoires in COVID-19. Only in-frame clones appear in the TCRdb table, and some are missing; sequencing was by immunoSEQ multiplex PCR. The sample has 110,000 or so clones, approximately 86% seen once; the top ten hold roughly 8.2%. Input material: peripheral blood. The source of these receptors is a human donor in a cohort sampled during active COVID-19.

The gene calls are TRBV25-1 and TRBJ2-1; D call uncertain. Trimming pared 2 bases from V and 6 bases from J, leaving 11 bases between. The CDR3 is 14 amino acids. Germline V gene sequence: CDR1 MGHDK, CDR2 SYGVNS. CDR3 in amino acids: CASSEDPGTNEQFF. The CDR3 coding sequence is TGTGCCAGCAGTGAAGATCCAGGCACCAATGAGCAGTTCTTC.

This clone was found a few times. This chain links TRBV19 with TRBJ2-3, with 9 bases matching TRBD2. CDR1 and CDR2 (germline): LNHDA, SQIVND (reference sequence). The junction had 11 bases not matched to a gene; V was cut back by 9 bases and J by 1 base. The CDR3 sequence is 16 residues long. CDR3 bases: TGTGCCAGCGGGACCCTCGTAGCGGGGGGCACAGATACGCAGTATTTT. It yields the protein CASGTLVAGGTDTQYF. Full variable domain (remainder filled in from reference TRBV19 and TRBJ2-3): DGGITQSPKYLFRKEGQNVTLSCEQNLNHDAMYWYRQDPGQGLRLIYYSQIVNDFQKGDIAEGYSVSREKKESFPLTVTSAQKNPTAFYLCASGTLVAGGTDTQYFGPGTRLTVL.

The CDR3 spells CASSLVGLVTETQYF. CDR3 in DNA: TGTGCCAGCAGCTTAGTGGGACTAGTAACAGAGACCCAGTACTTC. The J gene is TRBJ2-5, the V gene TRBV11-2, with 8 bases fitting TRBD2. V dropped 1 base and J dropped 4; count of bases not matched to a gene: 5. CDR1 SGHAT and CDR2 FQNNGV come from the germline V gene. The CDR3 is made up of 15 amino acids.

The genes are TRBV5-4 and TRBJ2-7; TRBD1 agrees at 7 bases. Germline values: CDR1 SGHNT, CDR2 YYREEE (reference sequence). V dropped 4 bases and J dropped 4; count of bases not matched to a gene: 5. The CDR3 sequence is 13 residues long. CDR3 coding DNA: TGTGCCAGCAGCGTGGGACAGCGATACGAGCAGTACTTC. Its translation is CASSVGQRYEQYF.

The rearrangement uses TRBV7-7 and TRBJ2-1; TRBD2 aligns across 9 bases. Looked up from germline, CDR1 is SSHAT and CDR2 is FNYEAQ (reference sequence). CDR3 length equals 17 residues. Germline trimming cut 5 bases from V and 4 bases from J; bases unmatched to any gene: 12. The CDR3 is CASSVRPTSGSYNEQFF. In nucleotides, the CDR3 is TGTGCCAGCAGCGTAAGACCAACTAGCGGGTCATACAATGAGCAGTTCTTC.

This clone was recorded a few times. This chain links TRBV11-3 with TRBJ2-1; 14 bases line up with TRBD2. V trimming: 0 bases; J trimming: 3 bases; junction bases outside the gene matches: 1. Looked up from germline, CDR1 is SGHNT and CDR2 is YENEEA. CDR3 length: 17 residues. Here the CDR3 DNA reads TGTGCCAGCAGCTTAGAGACTAGCGGGGGGGTCTACAATGAGCAGTTCTTC. It yields the protein CASSLETSGGVYNEQFF.

The chain carries TRBV7-2 and TRBJ2-7, with a possible D match to TRBD2 (7 bases). The CDR3 extends over 15 amino acids. From germline, CDR1 is SGHTA and CDR2 FQGNSA. The V end was cut by 1 base, the J end by 4 bases, with 14 bases between. CDR3 sequence reads: CASSLEGGVTYEQYF. Here the CDR3 DNA reads TGTGCCAGCAGCTTAGAGGGGGGGGTTACATACGAGCAGTACTTC.

The chain joins TRBV19 to TRBJ2-1; 7 bases map to TRBD2. The V gene's germline CDR1 is LNHDA and CDR2 SQIVND (reference sequence). CDR3 length equals 15 residues. V was pared by 5 bases and J by 8 bases, with 12 bases of the junction left unmatched. The CDR3 nucleotides read TGTGCCAGTAGTTCCCTAGCGGCCCCTTACCATGAGCAGTTCTTC. This codes for CASSSLAAPYHEQFF.

This clone was seen once. This chain connects TRBV5-1 to TRBJ2-3; D may be TRBD1 (5 bases). The CDR3 covers 14 residues. V was clipped by 0 bases and J by 1 base, with 6 bases between them. CDR1 and CDR2 (germline): SGHRS, YFSETQ. The CDR3 loop is CASSLGRGTDTQYF. Here the CDR3 DNA reads TGCGCCAGCAGCTTGGGCAGGGGCACAGATACGCAGTATTTT. The full variable domain, completed using reference TRBV5-1 and TRBJ2-3, is KAGVTQTPRYLIKTRGQQVTLSCSPISGHRSVSWYQQTPGQGLQFLFEYFSETQRNKGNFPGRFSGRQFSNSRSEMNVSTLELGDSALYLCASSLGRGTDTQYFGPGTRLTVL.

This sequence joins TRBV19 and TRBJ2-5; D possibly corresponds to TRBD1 (5 bases). Germline assignment: CDR1 LNHDA and CDR2 SQIVND (reference sequence). With 7 bases removed from V and 4 bases from J, the gap between germline ends came to 16 bases. This CDR3 is 14 amino acids long. The CDR3 loop reads CASKMGPGGETQYF. As DNA, the CDR3 is TGTGCCAGTAAAATGGGGCCCGGCGGAGAGACCCAGTACTTC.

The chain couples TRBV5-1 to TRBJ1-2; D not certain. Germline values: CDR1 SGHRS, CDR2 YFSETQ. Trimming left V 0 bases short and J 8 bases short, with 14 bases between. The CDR3 spans 14 residues. Here the CDR3 DNA reads TGCGCCAGCAGCTTGGATCTCCCGGCGGGAGGCTACACCTTC. It codes for CASSLDLPAGGYTF. Full variable domain (missing parts from reference TRBV5-1 and TRBJ1-2): KAGVTQTPRYLIKTRGQQVTLSCSPISGHRSVSWYQQTPGQGLQFLFEYFSETQRNKGNFPGRFSGRQFSNSRSEMNVSTLELGDSALYLCASSLDLPAGGYTFGSGTRLTVV.

Comments on this clone: The same CDR3 is also encoded by other DNA sequences in this sample. The chain links TRBV18 to TRBJ1-2; TRBD1 aligns across 7 bases. The CDR3 extends over 13 amino acids. Trimming took 2 bases from V and 3 from J; bases not matched to a gene: 0. Germline V gives CDR1 KGHSH, CDR2 LQKENI. The CDR3 region is CASSPDRDYGYTF. DNA of the CDR3: TGTGCCAGCTCACCAGACAGGGACTATGGCTACACCTTC.

This clone came up once. CDR3 bases: TGTGCCAGCACCGAAAGGGGGGGGAACACTGAAGCTTTCTTT. Translation: CASTERGGNTEAFF. The chain links TRBV6-6 to TRBJ1-1; tentatively, D is TRBD1 (6 bases). The CDR3 covers 14 residues. The V gene's germline CDR1 is MNHNY and CDR2 SVGAGI (reference sequence). Trimming took 7 bases from V and 1 from J, leaving 13 bases between them.

The rearrangement uses TRBV5-1 and TRBJ1-2; 9 bases line up with TRBD1. The CDR3 extends over 13 amino acids. Germline CDR1 reads SGHRS; CDR2 reads YFSETQ. Trimming removed 2 bases from V and 7 bases from J; junction bases left unmatched: 3. The DNA for the CDR3 is TGCGCCAGCAGCTTTACAGGGGGCATTGGCTACACCTTC. Residues: CASSFTGGIGYTF.

The V call is TRBV5-6, the J call TRBJ2-3; D is uncertain. There are 16 residues in the CDR3. Trimming removed 3 bases from V and 2 bases from J, with 16 bases in between. From germline, CDR1 is SGHDT and CDR2 YYEEEE. The DNA of the CDR3 is TGTGCCAGCAGCTCCCCAGGATCCAGAGTCACAGATACGCAGTATTTT. This sequence encodes CASSSPGSRVTDTQYF.

CDR3 coding DNA: TGTGCCAGCTCAAGCCGGGACAGCGGCCAAGAGACCCAGTACTTC. Encoded protein: CASSSRDSGQETQYF. V is TRBV18 and J is TRBJ2-5; 7 bases map to TRBD1. The V segment lost 5 bases and the J segment 1 base; nucleotides outside the gene matches: 7. Germline CDR1 is KGHSH and CDR2 is LQKENI. The CDR3 sequence is 15 residues long.

The chain employs TRBV19 and TRBJ2-7, with 8 bases aligning to TRBD1. CDR1 and CDR2 from the germline V gene are LNHDA and SQIVND (reference sequence). The CDR3 consists of 11 residues. V lost 5 bases, J lost 12 bases, and 6 bases stayed unmatched. CDR3 in amino acids: CASSRTGFLYF. CDR3 sequence (DNA): TGTGCCAGTAGTCGGACAGGGTTTTTGTACTTC.

The chain carries TRBV19 and TRBJ1-1; the D is unclear. The CDR3 runs 13 residues. V dropped 3 bases and J dropped 5 bases, with 10 bases sitting between them. The V gene's germline CDR1 is LNHDA and CDR2 SQIVND (reference sequence). CDR3 protein: CASSMDMETEAFF. The CDR3 region has the DNA TGTGCCAGTAGTATGGATATGGAGACTGAAGCTTTCTTT.

The chain carries TRBV11-1 and TRBJ1-2, with D perhaps matching TRBD1 (6 bases). Germline lookup yields CDR1 SGHAT and CDR2 FQDESV (reference sequence). V dropped 4 bases and J dropped 7 bases, with 16 bases sitting between them. This CDR3 is 14 amino acids long. The CDR3 is CASSSRKGVGGYTF. The CDR3 DNA follows: TGTGCCAGCAGCTCTAGAAAGGGGGTTGGTGGCTACACCTTC.

The J gene is TRBJ2-1, the V gene TRBV18; TRBD2 agrees at 14 bases. Unmatched junction bases numbered 2, after V lost 3 bases and J lost 7 bases. This CDR3 spans 15 amino acids. Germline V gene sequence: CDR1 KGHSH, CDR2 LQKENI. The CDR3, as DNA: TGTGCCAGCTCACCGGGACTAGCGGGGGAGAATGAGCAGTTCTTC. It translates to CASSPGLAGENEQFF.

A single count supports this clone. The V gene is TRBV10-3, the J gene TRBJ2-5, with 9 bases lining up with TRBD1. This CDR3 comprises 14 residues. The V gene's germline CDR1 is ENHRY and CDR2 SYGVKD. V gave up 3 bases and J gave up 3 bases; unmatched junction bases: 2. The DNA for the CDR3 is TGTGCCATCAGTGATTGGGACAGGGAAGAGACCCAGTACTTC. Translating gives CAISDWDREETQYF.

The chain has TRBV6-1 and TRBJ1-2, with unresolved D. Trimming removed 1 base at V and 1 base at J, with 7 bases between. Germline V CDR1 and CDR2: MNHNS, SASEGT. The CDR3 contains 14 residues. As DNA, the CDR3 is TGTGCCAGCAGTGAAGATGCAGATAACTATGGCTACACCTTC. It codes for CASSEDADNYGYTF.

The chain uses TRBV6-5 and TRBJ1-1; no firm D call. CDR3 length: 12 amino acids. Germline CDR1 reads MNHEY; CDR2 reads SVGAGI. V gave up 8 bases and J gave up 1 base, with 8 bases separating them. The CDR3 is CASLSSNTEAFF. The CDR3 DNA is TGTGCCAGCTTATCCTCGAACACTGAAGCTTTCTTT.